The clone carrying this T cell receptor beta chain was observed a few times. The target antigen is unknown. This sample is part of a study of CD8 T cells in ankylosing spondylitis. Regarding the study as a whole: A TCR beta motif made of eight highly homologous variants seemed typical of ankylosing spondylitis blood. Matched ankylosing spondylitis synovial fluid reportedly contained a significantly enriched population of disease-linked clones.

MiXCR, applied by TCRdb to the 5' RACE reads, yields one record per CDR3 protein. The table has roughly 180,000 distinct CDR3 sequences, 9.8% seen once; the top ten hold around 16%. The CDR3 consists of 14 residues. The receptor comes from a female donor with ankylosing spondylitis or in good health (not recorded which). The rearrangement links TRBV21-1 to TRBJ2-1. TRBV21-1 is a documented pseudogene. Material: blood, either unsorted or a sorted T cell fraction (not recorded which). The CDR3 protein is CASPREEAHHEQFF. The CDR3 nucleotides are TGTGCCAGTCCCCGAGAGGAGGCTCACCATGAGCAGTTCTTC.